This T cell receptor beta chain derives from a study of blood T cells in healthy people across ages. About 9.9 milliliters of peripheral blood were drawn from each donor. The CDR3 consists of 14 residues. The germline CDR1 and CDR2 sequences are MNHEY and SVGEGT. Trimming took 4 bases from V and 3 from J; bases not matched to a gene: 4. General observations from the study: Measured against age, TCR beta diversity per million T cells decreased in a roughly linear manner.

Then a second PCR, running about 6 to 12 cycles, was carried out with a sample-barcoded 5' primer and a J-beta primer mix. A single record per CDR3 protein comes from TCRdb applying MiXCR to the 5' RACE reads. The sample includes more than 450,000 distinct CDR3 sequences, roughly a quarter of them seen just once. In this sample, this clonotype turned up a few times. The antigen is not known. The CDR3 end shows no conserved phenylalanine or tryptophan, and so a read error is likely. The data were also submitted as part of a second study, on T cells of mothers and their children. As reported in that work: In cDNA synthesis, all of the extracted RNA was used at about 1.6 ug per 15 ul.

The chain uses TRBV6-2 or TRBV6-3 and TRBJ2-7; TRBD2 matches at 9 bases. The source is a boy under 10 years old in good health. Sequences were obtained from blood. The chain's CDR3 is CASSSDSGGYEQYI. For the CDR3, the DNA is TGTGCCAGCAGTTCGGATAGCGGGGGCTACGAGCAGTACATC.